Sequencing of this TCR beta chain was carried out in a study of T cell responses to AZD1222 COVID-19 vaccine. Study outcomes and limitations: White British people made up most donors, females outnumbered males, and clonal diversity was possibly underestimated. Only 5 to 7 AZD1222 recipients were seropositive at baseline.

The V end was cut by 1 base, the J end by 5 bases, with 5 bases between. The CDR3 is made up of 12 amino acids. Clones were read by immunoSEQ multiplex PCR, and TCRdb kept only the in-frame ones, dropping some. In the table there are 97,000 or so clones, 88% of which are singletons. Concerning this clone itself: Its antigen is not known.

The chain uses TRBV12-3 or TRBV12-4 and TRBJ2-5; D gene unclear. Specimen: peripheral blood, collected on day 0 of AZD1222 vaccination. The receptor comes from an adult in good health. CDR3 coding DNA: TGTGCCAGCAGTTTAGACGCCGAGACCCAGTACTTC. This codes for CASSLDAETQYF.